The 14 T cell receptor beta chains given below trace back to one sample, sequenced in a study of blood T cell repertoires in COVID-19. Sequencing used immunoSEQ multiplex PCR; TCRdb keeps in-frame clones, though not all of them. The sample consists of about 250,000 clones, around 90% of them appearing once. Sequenced sample: peripheral blood. Source of these receptors: a woman in her sixties or seventies with COVID-19, enrolled during active disease.

This chain uses TRBV7-3 with TRBJ1-1; tentative D call: TRBD1 (6 bases). The length of the CDR3 is 14 residues. The V gene lost 5 bases and the J gene lost 1 base, with 11 bases spanning the gap. Germline V gene data show CDR1 as SGHTA and CDR2 as FQGTGA. In nucleotides, the CDR3 is TGTGCCAGCAGCCCGGGACATTCGAACACTGAAGCTTTCTTT. Translation: CASSPGHSNTEAFF.

J is TRBJ1-2 and V is TRBV19; D perhaps matches TRBD1 (6 bases). Trimming pared 9 bases from V and 7 bases from J, leaving 18 bases between. Germline V gene lookup returns CDR1 LNHDA and CDR2 SQIVND (reference sequence). The length of the CDR3 is 13 residues. In DNA, the CDR3 is TGTGCCAGCTCCGAGGGGGTTCAAAGTGGCTACACCTTC. It encodes CASSEGVQSGYTF.

The J gene is TRBJ1-1, the V gene TRBV27; 7 bases map to TRBD1. The length of the CDR3 is 14 residues. Germline CDR1 MNHEY, CDR2 SMNVEV (reference sequence). Unmatched junction bases numbered 11, after V lost 7 bases and J lost 6 bases. CDR3 residues: CASMVGGWQAEAFF. In DNA form, the CDR3 reads TGTGCCAGCATGGTAGGGGGCTGGCAAGCTGAAGCTTTCTTT.

This clone was found once. The chain carries TRBV29-1 and TRBJ2-5; possible D gene TRBD2, 5 bases. The germline CDR1 and CDR2 sequences are SQVTM and ANQGSEA. There are 17 residues in the CDR3. Trimming cost V 3 bases and J 1 base, with 21 bases left between them. The CDR3 protein is CSVDGWGFTGSQETQYF. CDR3 DNA sequence: TGCAGCGTTGATGGGTGGGGTTTTACGGGGAGCCAAGAGACCCAGTACTTC. Complete variable domain (other parts from reference TRBV29-1 and TRBJ2-5): SAVISQKPSRDICQRGTSLTIQCQVDSQVTMMFWYRQQPGQSLTLIATANQGSEATYESGFVIDKFPISRPNLTFSTLTVSNMSPEDSSIYLCSVDGWGFTGSQETQYFGPGTRLLVL.

V gene TRBV9 combines with J gene TRBJ1-6; 9 positions agree with TRBD1. Germline V CDR1 and CDR2: SGDLS, YYNGEE. V shed 3 bases and J 10 bases; nucleotides not matched to a gene: 5. The CDR3 length is 14 residues. CDR3 coding DNA: TGTGCCAGCAGCGAAGGACAGGGGTGGTCACCCCTCCACTTT. Amino acid sequence: CASSEGQGWSPLHF.

This chain links TRBV4-1 with TRBJ2-1; a possible D gene is TRBD1 (5 bases). V lost 0 bases and J lost 5, with 8 bases in between. Germline-derived CDR1 and CDR2 are MGHRA and YSYEKL. The CDR3 runs to 14 residues. The CDR3, as DNA: TGCGCCAGCAGCCAAGATTCAGGGAACAATGAGCAGTTCTTC. Its translation: CASSQDSGNNEQFF.

This clone showed up just a few times. The rearrangement joins TRBV7-9 to TRBJ1-1, with TRBD1 as a possible D gene (5 bases). Germline V gene data show CDR1 as SEHNR and CDR2 as FQNEAQ (reference sequence). The CDR3 loop spans 14 amino acids. Trimming cost V 5 bases and J 3 bases, with 13 bases left between them. The CDR3 bases are TGTGCCAGCAGCCATAGAGCGGGGGACACTGAAGCTTTCTTT. It yields the protein CASSHRAGDTEAFF.

V and J are TRBV5-1 and TRBJ2-1, with 8 bases lining up with TRBD2. This CDR3 comprises 15 residues. Germline V gene lookup returns CDR1 SGHRS and CDR2 YFSETQ. V dropped 1 base and J dropped 2; count of bases not matched to a gene: 2. This CDR3 is CASSLRLAPYNEQFF. In DNA, the CDR3 is TGCGCCAGCAGCTTGAGACTAGCGCCCTACAATGAGCAGTTCTTC.

The chain links TRBV7-9 to TRBJ2-5, with 9 bases lining up with TRBD2. Germline V CDR1 and CDR2: SEHNR, FQNEAQ (reference sequence). V lost 4 bases, J lost 3 bases, and 12 bases stayed unmatched. CDR3 length equals 17 residues. The CDR3 reads CASSYRGVAGAKETQYF. The DNA of the CDR3 is TGTGCCAGCAGCTACCGGGGGGTAGCGGGGGCGAAAGAGACCCAGTACTTC.

The rearrangement links TRBV10-3 to TRBJ2-2; 10 bases fit TRBD2. The germline gives CDR1 ENHRY, CDR2 SYGVKD. The CDR3 consists of 15 residues. V shed 10 bases, J shed 4 bases, and the junction held 9 bases outside the gene matches. The CDR3 nucleotides are TGTGCCAGCCTGCCGGGACTAGCGCTCACCGGGGAGCTGTTTTTT. Translation: CASLPGLALTGELFF.

The genes are TRBV3-1 (or the pseudogene TRBV3-2) and TRBJ2-7, with 8 bases identical to TRBD1. The V gene end was trimmed by 4 bases and the J gene end by 4 bases; junction bases not matched to a gene: 15. CDR3 length equals 17 residues. In germline, CDR1 is LGHDT, CDR2 YNNKEL (reference sequence). This chain's CDR3 is CASSPSGRRTGMYEQYF. The DNA for the CDR3 is TGTGCCAGCAGCCCCTCAGGGAGAAGGACAGGGATGTACGAGCAGTACTTC.

The rearrangement uses TRBV6-2 or TRBV6-3 and TRBJ2-3; 11 bases match TRBD2. The CDR3 runs 16 residues. V shed 4 bases, J shed 3 bases, and the junction held 6 bases outside the gene matches. The germline CDR1 and CDR2 sequences are MNHEY and SVGEGT. DNA for the CDR3: TGTGCCAGCAGTTCCGTAGCGGGGGGGCCGACAGATACGCAGTATTTT. It specifies CASSSVAGGPTDTQYF.

The rearrangement links TRBV19 to TRBJ2-3; 9 positions match TRBD2. J was trimmed by 7 bases and V by 5 bases; bases with no gene match: 10. CDR3 length: 15 amino acids. Germline assignment: CDR1 LNHDA and CDR2 SQIVND (reference sequence). CDR3 coding DNA: TGTGCCAGTAGTCGGGGTAGCGGGGGCCCCAATACGCAGTATTTT. This codes for CASSRGSGGPNTQYF.

The chain uses TRBV6-6 and TRBJ2-1; 8 positions match TRBD2. Per germline, CDR1 MNHNY and CDR2 SVGAGI (reference sequence). This CDR3 has 18 residues. Trimming took 5 bases from V and 0 from J; bases not matched to a gene: 12. CDR3 sequence: CASSQGPLLADSYNEQFF. In DNA, the CDR3 is TGTGCCAGCAGTCAGGGTCCCCTACTAGCGGACTCCTACAATGAGCAGTTCTTC.